The 9 T cell receptor beta chains presented below share a single source sample, sequenced in a study of T cells in localized non-small cell lung cancer. Clones were sequenced by immunoSEQ multiplex PCR, and TCRdb holds only the in-frame ones, with some missing. The sample carries approximately 150,000 clones, roughly nine tenths recorded once. The starting material was peripheral blood, obtained before any cancer treatment. The origin of the receptors is a female donor aged 60 or older with stage I lung adenocarcinoma.

This clone was seen more than once but under ten times. The V gene is TRBV7-8, the J gene TRBJ1-2; D remains unclear. This CDR3 contains 16 residues. With 0 bases removed from V and 4 bases from J, the gap between germline ends came to 15 bases. The V gene's germline CDR1 is SGHVS and CDR2 FQNEAQ. CDR3 coding DNA: TGTGCCAGCAGCTTAGCCCTCACGACCGCCCGCTATGGCTACACCTTC. This encodes CASSLALTTARYGYTF.

This chain uses TRBV20-1 with TRBJ1-2; D remains ambiguous. The CDR3 sequence is 11 residues long. The V gene lost 6 bases and the J gene lost 7 bases, with 12 bases spanning the gap. CDR1 and CDR2 from the germline V gene are DFQATT and SNEGSKA (reference sequence). Written as DNA, the CDR3 is TGCAGTGCGGCTCGGGGTAGTGGCTACACCTTC. Its translation is CSAARGSGYTF.

The rearrangement uses TRBV7-3 and TRBJ1-1, with TRBD1 as a possible D gene (6 bases). Trimming took 2 bases from V and 3 from J, leaving 7 bases between them. CDR1 and CDR2 (germline): SGHTA, FQGTGA. This CDR3 comprises 13 residues. The CDR3 loop reads CASSLGQYTEAFF. DNA of the CDR3: TGTGCCAGCAGCTTAGGACAGTACACTGAAGCTTTCTTT.

The rearrangement joins TRBV11-2 to TRBJ1-2; D uncertain. V was pared by 0 bases and J by 4 bases, with 12 bases between. Germline assignment: CDR1 SGHAT and CDR2 FQNNGV. The length of the CDR3 is 15 residues. The CDR3: CASSLDYSIIYGYTF. The CDR3 bases are TGTGCCAGCAGCTTAGATTACAGCATTATCTATGGCTACACCTTC.

V gene TRBV7-6 combines with J gene TRBJ1-2, with 8 positions matching TRBD1. The CDR3 extends over 14 amino acids. Germline V lookup: CDR1 SGHVS, CDR2 FNYEAQ. V lost 4 bases, J lost 5 bases, and 6 bases stayed unmatched. The CDR3 DNA reads TGTGCCAGCAGCTCCCTGACAGGGGTTTATGGCTACACCTTC. Protein: CASSSLTGVYGYTF.

This rearrangement joins TRBV19 to TRBJ1-2; possibly TRBD1 for D (5 bases). This CDR3 is built from 14 residues. From germline, CDR1 is LNHDA and CDR2 SQIVND (reference sequence). V lost 6 bases and J lost 8, with 19 bases in between. The CDR3 nucleotides are TGTGCCAGTAGGGGTCCAGGGAGTTTGGAGGGCTACACCTTC. It codes for CASRGPGSLEGYTF. The whole variable domain, remainder taken from reference TRBV19 and TRBJ1-2, is DGGITQSPKYLFRKEGQNVTLSCEQNLNHDAMYWYRQDPGQGLRLIYYSQIVNDFQKGDIAEGYSVSREKKESFPLTVTSAQKNPTAFYLCASRGPGSLEGYTFGSGTRLTVV.

This clone is a singleton in its sample. The gene calls are TRBV18 and TRBJ2-7; TRBD1 is a possible D gene (6 bases). The CDR3 covers 15 residues. V was clipped by 2 bases and J by 3 bases, with 14 bases between them. Germline V gene lookup returns CDR1 KGHSH and CDR2 LQKENI. CDR3 protein: CASSPRDTLGYEQYF. The CDR3 nucleotides read TGTGCCAGCTCACCAAGGGACACCTTAGGCTACGAGCAGTACTTC. Combining the CDR3 with reference TRBV18 and TRBJ2-7 gives the whole variable domain NAGVMQNPRHLVRRRGQEARLRCSPMKGHSHVYWYRQLPEEGLKFMVYLQKENIIDESGMPKERFSAEFPKEGPSILRIQQVVRGDSAAYFCASSPRDTLGYEQYFGPGTRLTVT.

The sample holds a few counts of this clone. The J gene is TRBJ1-1, the V gene TRBV4-2, with unresolved D. Trimming removed 5 bases at V and 3 bases at J, with 13 bases between. The length of the CDR3 is 14 residues. Germline lookup yields CDR1 LGHNA and CDR2 YNFKEQ. CDR3 coding DNA: TGTGCCAGCAGCAGGTCCGTGGATTACACTGAAGCTTTCTTT. Its translation is CASSRSVDYTEAFF.

This chain connects TRBV11-2 to TRBJ2-1; 8 nucleotides align to TRBD2. This CDR3 is 14 amino acids long. Losses at the gene ends were 4 bases for V and 7 bases for J; bases not matched to a gene: 6. The germline V gene encodes CDR1 SGHAT and CDR2 FQNNGV. The CDR3 coding sequence is TGTGCCAGCAGCTACCAGCGGGAGCGGAATGAGCAGTTCTTC. Translating gives CASSYQRERNEQFF.